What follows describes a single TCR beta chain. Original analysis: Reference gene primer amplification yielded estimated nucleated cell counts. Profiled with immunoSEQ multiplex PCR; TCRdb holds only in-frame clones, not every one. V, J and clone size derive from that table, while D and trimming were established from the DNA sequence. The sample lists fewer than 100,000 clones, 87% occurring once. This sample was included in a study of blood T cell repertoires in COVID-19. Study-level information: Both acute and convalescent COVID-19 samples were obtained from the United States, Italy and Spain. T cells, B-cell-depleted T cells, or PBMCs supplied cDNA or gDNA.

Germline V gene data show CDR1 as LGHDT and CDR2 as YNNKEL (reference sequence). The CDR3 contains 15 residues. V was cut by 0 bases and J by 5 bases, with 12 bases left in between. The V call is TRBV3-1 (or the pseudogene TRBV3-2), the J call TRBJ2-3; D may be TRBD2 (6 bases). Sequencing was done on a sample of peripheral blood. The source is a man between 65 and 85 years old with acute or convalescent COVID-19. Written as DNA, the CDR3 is TGTGCCAGCAGCCAAGATTTGGGGGGATTAGATACGCAGTATTTT. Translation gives CASSQDLGGLDTQYF.